This passage covers 16 T cell receptor beta chains from one sample sequenced in a study of blood T cell repertoires in COVID-19. Data came from immunoSEQ multiplex PCR; TCRdb stores just in-frame clones and leaves some out. This sample has about 140,000 clones, with roughly 84% found just once. Input material: peripheral blood. The receptors derive from a human donor in a cohort sampled during active COVID-19.

The chain has TRBV6-5 and TRBJ2-7; TRBD2 matches 12 bases. The CDR3 length is 15 residues. V shed 4 bases and J 2 bases; nucleotides not matched to a gene: 3. Germline V CDR1 and CDR2: MNHEY, SVGAGI. CDR3 sequence reads: CASSLGTSGPYEQYF. The CDR3 coding sequence is TGTGCCAGCAGTTTGGGGACTAGCGGGCCCTACGAGCAGTACTTC.

The V call is TRBV6-6, the J call TRBJ1-4, with D possibly matching TRBD1 (6 bases). The CDR3 consists of 15 residues. Trimming removed 5 bases from V and 1 base from J, with 11 bases in between. CDR1 and CDR2 (germline): MNHNY, SVGAGI (reference sequence). The CDR3 DNA follows: TGTGCCAGCAGTCCCTCCAGGGGAACTAATGAAAAACTGTTTTTT. Amino acid sequence: CASSPSRGTNEKLFF.

The sample holds one count of this clone. The chain links TRBV9 to TRBJ2-7; the match to TRBD1 covers 8 bases. The V and J ends lost 4 bases and 2 bases, in that order; junction bases with no gene match: 8. The germline V gene has CDR1 SGDLS and CDR2 YYNGEE. The CDR3 has 15 residues. CDR3 residues: CASSPRDRQPYEQYF. CDR3 DNA sequence: TGTGCCAGCAGCCCCCGGGACAGGCAACCCTACGAGCAGTACTTC.

The gene calls are TRBV3-1 (or the pseudogene TRBV3-2) and TRBJ2-2, with D tentatively TRBD2 (5 bases). CDR3 size: 13 residues. The germline V and J ends were trimmed by 4 bases and 5 bases, with 8 bases remaining between them. The germline CDR1 and CDR2 sequences are LGHDT and YNNKEL (reference sequence). CDR3: CASSRRRTGELFF. In nucleotides, the CDR3 is TGTGCCAGCAGCCGCAGGAGGACCGGGGAGCTGTTTTTT.

This sequence joins TRBV6-5 and TRBJ1-6; D ambiguous. The CDR3 length is 13 residues. Germline V gene data show CDR1 as MNHEY and CDR2 as SVGAGI. The germline V and J ends were trimmed by 6 bases and 9 bases, with 12 bases remaining between them. The chain's CDR3 is CASSLASASPLHF. The CDR3 DNA is TGTGCCAGCAGCCTTGCTAGCGCTTCACCCCTCCACTTT.

This clone appeared once. This chain links TRBV6-1 with TRBJ2-7, with 11 bases lining up with TRBD1. Losses at the gene ends were 2 bases for V and 5 bases for J; bases not matched to a gene: 5. The CDR3 is 15 residues long. Per germline, CDR1 MNHNS and CDR2 SASEGT. The CDR3 region has the DNA TGTGCCAGCAGTGAAAAGGGGACAGGGGGTCACGAGCAGTACTTC. Translated: CASSEKGTGGHEQYF.

A single count supports this clone. The chain couples TRBV7-6 to TRBJ1-2; TRBD1 matches at 9 bases. The CDR3 consists of 13 residues. Germline CDR1 SGHVS, CDR2 FNYEAQ. V was clipped by 5 bases and J by 5 bases; unmatched bases: 3. CDR3 residues: CASSTGQGYGYTF. CDR3 sequence (DNA): TGTGCCAGCAGCACCGGACAGGGGTATGGCTACACCTTC.

This sequence joins TRBV7-3 and TRBJ2-5, with D perhaps TRBD2 (6 bases). CDR3 size: 15 residues. V was shortened by 1 base and J by 3 bases, with 12 bases between the two germline ends. Germline CDR1 SGHTA, CDR2 FQGTGA. The CDR3 sequence: CASSLSGSSEETQYF. For the CDR3, the DNA is TGTGCCAGCAGCTTAAGCGGGTCTAGCGAAGAGACCCAGTACTTC.

CDR3 coding DNA: TGTGCCAGCAGCCCGGGGTTACTTGCCGCCCATGAGCAGTTCTTC. Its protein product is CASSPGLLAAHEQFF. The chain joins TRBV7-9 to TRBJ2-1; D is perhaps TRBD2 (5 bases). Between the trimmed V and J ends, which lost 5 bases and 8 bases, there was a span of 19 bases. The V gene's germline CDR1 is SEHNR and CDR2 FQNEAQ (reference sequence). This CDR3 has 15 residues.

There are a few counts of this clone. The chain employs TRBV7-9 and TRBJ1-1, with a weak D call TRBD1 (6 bases). The CDR3 loop spans 15 amino acids. Between the trimmed V and J ends, which lost 2 bases and 0 bases, there was a span of 10 bases. CDR1 is SEHNR and CDR2 is FQNEAQ in the germline V gene (reference sequence). The DNA for the CDR3 is TGTGCCAGCAGCTTAAAGACAGGAGTGAACACTGAAGCTTTCTTT. This encodes CASSLKTGVNTEAFF.

The chain uses TRBV19 and TRBJ1-2; D is unclear. CDR3 size: 14 residues. The V end was cut by 3 bases, the J end by 2 bases, with 10 bases between. CDR1 and CDR2 from the germline V gene are LNHDA and SQIVND (reference sequence). CDR3 region: CASSIGQVNYGYTF. The DNA of the CDR3 is TGTGCCAGTAGTATCGGTCAGGTGAACTATGGCTACACCTTC.

The chain employs TRBV18 and TRBJ2-7, with 7 bases lining up with TRBD1. The J segment lost 6 bases and the V segment lost 3 bases, leaving 5 bases of the junction unmatched. The germline V gene has CDR1 KGHSH and CDR2 LQKENI. This CDR3 has 13 amino acids. In DNA, the CDR3 is TGTGCCAGCTCACCCACAGGGGAAGTCGAGCAGTACTTC. Its translation is CASSPTGEVEQYF. The entire variable domain, with the rest obtained from reference TRBV18 and TRBJ2-7, is as follows: NAGVMQNPRHLVRRRGQEARLRCSPMKGHSHVYWYRQLPEEGLKFMVYLQKENIIDESGMPKERFSAEFPKEGPSILRIQQVVRGDSAAYFCASSPTGEVEQYFGPGTRLTVT.

The rearrangement links TRBV10-3 to TRBJ1-2; 7 bases match TRBD1. The trim removed 4 bases at V and 4 bases at J, leaving 6 bases unmatched. The CDR3 consists of 14 residues. Germline CDR1 and CDR2: ENHRY and SYGVKD. For the CDR3, the DNA is TGTGCCATCAGTGGACGACAGGGTGGCTATGGCTACACCTTC. Its protein is CAISGRQGGYGYTF.

The rearrangement joins TRBV6-1 to TRBJ1-5, with D possibly matching TRBD1 (5 bases). Per the germline V gene, CDR1 is MNHNS and CDR2 is SASEGT. Trimming removed 2 bases at V and 4 bases at J, with 15 bases between. CDR3 size: 16 residues. Written as DNA, the CDR3 is TGTGCCAGCAGTGAATTAGGGACCCTAGCGAATCAGCCCCAGCATTTT. Its translation: CASSELGTLANQPQHF.

The chain uses TRBV27 and TRBJ2-1, with D possibly being TRBD2 (6 bases). Germline CDR1 reads MNHEY; CDR2 reads SMNVEV (reference sequence). Between the trimmed V and J ends, which lost 3 bases and 4 bases, there was a span of 13 bases. This CDR3 comprises 15 residues. The CDR3 protein is CASSLRGLPYNEQFF. CDR3 coding DNA: TGTGCCAGCAGTTTGCGCGGACTACCATACAATGAGCAGTTCTTC.

CDR3 nucleotides: TGTGCCAGCAGCTCCGGAGGTAATAAGGCAGATACGCAGTATTTT. Its protein is CASSSGGNKADTQYF. The chain combines TRBV11-3 with TRBJ2-3, with TRBD2 as a possible D gene (5 bases). The CDR3 consists of 15 residues. CDR1 and CDR2 from the germline V gene are SGHNT and YENEEA. The V end was cut by 4 bases, the J end by 4 bases, with 15 bases between.